Given below is one T cell receptor beta chain in context. What it binds is unknown. V gave up 5 bases and J gave up 1 base, with 11 bases separating them. The CDR3 contains 14 residues. Germline V lookup: CDR1 KGHSH, CDR2 LQKENI. These data originate in a study of cytomegalovirus exposure and HLA in healthy donors. Overall study results and limits: A later analysis, which compared TCR beta chains of equal frequency, found the HLA-associated ones more clonally expanded. Apparent HLA restriction characterized most CMV-associated TCR beta chains in a later analysis.

Primers for the PCR totalled 60 Vbeta and 13 Jbeta. This table comes from immunoSEQ multiplex PCR, and its TCRdb copy is limited to in-frame clones, with some not included. The table shows under 200,000 clones, with about four fifths occurring only once. The sample was PBMCs. V and J are TRBV18 and TRBJ1-1; D is possibly TRBD1 (6 bases). The receptor comes from a woman aged 45-60 years in good health and CMV-seropositive. The CDR3 reads CASSGTGTNTEAFF. CDR3 bases: TGTGCCAGCTCAGGCACAGGGACGAACACTGAAGCTTTCTTT.